Below, 4 T cell receptor beta chains from the same sample are listed, as sequenced in a study of long-term antiretroviral therapy in people with HIV. Runs used v3.0 of the immunoSEQ assay and were done at survey level. Assay used: immunoSEQ multiplex PCR; TCRdb lists only in-frame clones, some missing. In the table there are 20,000 or so clones, 65% to 80% of which are singletons. This sample comprised unsorted PBMCs, obtained 0.5 years before starting antiretroviral therapy. Source of these receptors: a man in his late teens or twenties with HIV.

In DNA, the CDR3 is TGCGCCAGCAGCCAAGATCAGCGCGGATTTGAAAAACTGTTTTTT. Amino acid sequence: CASSQDQRGFEKLFF. This chain uses TRBV4-3 with TRBJ1-4; D is uncertain. V shed 0 bases and J shed 7 bases, with 12 bases lying between them. From germline, CDR1 is LGHNA and CDR2 YSLEER. The CDR3 covers 15 residues.

This rearrangement joins TRBV6-1 to TRBJ1-1; D is perhaps TRBD1 (6 bases). V was trimmed by 2 bases and J by 3 bases, leaving 7 bases between them. The CDR3 runs 13 residues. The germline V gene has CDR1 MNHNS and CDR2 SASEGT. The CDR3 DNA sequence: TGTGCCAGCAGTGAATACAGGGACACTGAAGCTTTCTTT. Its translation: CASSEYRDTEAFF.

The V and J genes are TRBV27 and TRBJ2-7; D unresolved. This CDR3 region has 14 residues. The ends were cut back, 5 bases at V and 1 base at J, with 12 bases in the middle. CDR1 is MNHEY, CDR2 SMNVEV, per germline (reference sequence). As DNA, the CDR3 is TGTGCCAGCAGTCTTGGATTTCCTTCCTACGAGCAGTACTTC. Translating gives CASSLGFPSYEQYF.

The chain has TRBV19 and TRBJ2-7; D remains unclear. V was cut by 6 bases and J by 7 bases, with 16 bases left in between. The CDR3 covers 13 residues. Germline V gene lookup returns CDR1 LNHDA and CDR2 SQIVND (reference sequence). The CDR3 reads CASSAGGIQEQYF. CDR3 nucleotide sequence: TGTGCCAGTAGCGCAGGCGGCATACAGGAGCAGTACTTC. Complete variable domain (other parts from reference TRBV19 and TRBJ2-7): DGGITQSPKYLFRKEGQNVTLSCEQNLNHDAMYWYRQDPGQGLRLIYYSQIVNDFQKGDIAEGYSVSREKKESFPLTVTSAQKNPTAFYLCASSAGGIQEQYFGPGTRLTVT.